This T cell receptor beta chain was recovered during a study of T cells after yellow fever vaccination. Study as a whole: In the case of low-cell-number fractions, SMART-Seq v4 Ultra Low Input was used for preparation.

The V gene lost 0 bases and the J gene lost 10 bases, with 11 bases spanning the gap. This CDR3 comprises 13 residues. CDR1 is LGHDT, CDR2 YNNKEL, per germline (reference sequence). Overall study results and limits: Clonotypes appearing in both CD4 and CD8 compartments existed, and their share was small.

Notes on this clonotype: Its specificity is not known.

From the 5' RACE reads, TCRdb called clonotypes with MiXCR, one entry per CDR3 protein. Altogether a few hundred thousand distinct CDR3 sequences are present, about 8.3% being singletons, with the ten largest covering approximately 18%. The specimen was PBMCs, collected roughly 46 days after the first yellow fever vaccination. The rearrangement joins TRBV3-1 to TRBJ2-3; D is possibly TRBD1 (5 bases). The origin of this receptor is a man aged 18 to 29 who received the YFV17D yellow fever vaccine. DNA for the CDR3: TGTGCCAGCAGCCAAGATCCGGCCAGGGCGCAGTATTTT. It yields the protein CASSQDPARAQYF.